Given below is one T cell receptor beta chain in context. This specimen belongs to a study of OX40 agonist ivuxolimab in advanced cancers. Study-level background: In this trial design, patients received ivuxolimab intravenously at 0.01 to 10 mg/kg every 2 weeks.

The CDR3 length is 15 residues. Trimming took off 5 bases at V and 1 base at J, with 14 bases between the two ends. Germline V gene sequence: CDR1 MNHNS, CDR2 SASEGT. Data came from immunoSEQ multiplex PCR; TCRdb stores just in-frame clones and leaves some out. Of about 88,000 clones in the sample, approximately 85% were seen once. The chain carries TRBV6-1 and TRBJ1-2; no reliable D call. This TCR was sampled from an adult with an advanced solid tumor such as melanoma, head and neck, liver or kidney cancer. The sample consisted of CD4+ or CD8+ T cells sorted from blood, taken in a trial of the OX40 agonist ivuxolimab. CDR3: CASSLRGEGNYGYTF. Written as DNA, the CDR3 is TGTGCCAGCAGTCTTAGAGGCGAGGGTAACTATGGCTACACCTTC.